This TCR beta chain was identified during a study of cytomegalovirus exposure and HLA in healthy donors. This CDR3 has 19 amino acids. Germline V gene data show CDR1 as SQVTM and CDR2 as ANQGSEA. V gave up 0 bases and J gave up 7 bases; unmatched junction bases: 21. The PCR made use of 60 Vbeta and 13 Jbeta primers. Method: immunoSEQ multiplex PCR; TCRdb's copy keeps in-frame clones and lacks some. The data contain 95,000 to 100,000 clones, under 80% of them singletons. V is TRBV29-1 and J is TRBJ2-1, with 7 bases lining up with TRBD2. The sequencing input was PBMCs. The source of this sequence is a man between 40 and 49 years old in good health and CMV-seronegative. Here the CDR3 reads CSVEDPRSGGADNMNEQFF. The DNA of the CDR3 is TGCAGCGTTGAAGACCCTAGATCGGGGGGAGCGGACAATATGAATGAGCAGTTCTTC.